The T cell receptor (beta chain) described here comes from a study of human T cells and chemical hapten exposure. Study as a whole: The study traced per-sample TCR yield variation mainly to small differences in pooled library volumes. Regarding the study as a whole: Relative to controls, expanded TCRs formed significantly more large CDR3 similarity clusters. TCRs whose frequency exceeded 1 in 1000 remained the same following DPC sensitization.

Using its own MiXCR run on the RACE reads, TCRdb lists one record per CDR3 protein. In the table there are about 48,000 distinct CDR3 sequences, roughly 10% of which are singletons. The time point is: patch test 3, about 24 weeks after DPC sensitization. Treatment meaning: therapeutic diphenylcyclopropenone sensitization with weekly scalp DPC. V lost 3 bases, J lost 7 bases, and 13 bases lay in between. Per the germline V gene, CDR1 is SQVTM and CDR2 is ANQGSEA. This CDR3 is built from 13 residues. Comment on this clonotype: Its specificity is unknown.

This sequence was found in a woman in her forties with alopecia areata. Some clones in this sample may be carry-over from other donors' samples. This sample comprised whole blood, obtained in connection with sensitization to the hapten diphenylcyclopropenone (DPC). The chain joins TRBV29-1 to TRBJ2-1, with D maybe TRBD1 (8 bases). The CDR3 bases are TGCAGCGTTGACGGACAGGGAGGGAATGAGCAGTTCTTC. This codes for CSVDGQGGNEQFF.